This TCR beta chain is from a study of naive and memory T cell subsets. Points from the study as a whole: Naive repertoires, especially CD8, held a few larger clonotypes, possibly memory cells re-expressing CD45RA. Between naive and memory subsets, TCR abundance power law exponents differed. Findings for naive and memory subsets could not be checked against ground truth.

Worth noting for this clonotype: Its antigen is not identified.

An equimolar mix of two oligonucleotides served as the beta constant-region primer for TRBC1 and TRBC2. Four rounds of PCR amplified the ligated cDNA using nested alpha and beta constant-region primers plus SP2. A 12-nucleotide UMI and the SP2 primer were added to the cDNA 3' end by oligonucleotide ligation. TCRdb redid the calling of the UMI-ligation and nested PCR reads with MiXCR, one entry per CDR3 protein. This sample has around 100,000 distinct CDR3 sequences, with approximately 15% found just once. Cells stained for CD3, CD4, CD8, CD45RA, CD27 and viability were sorted into four CD45RA/CD27 subsets. J was trimmed by 7 bases and V by 3 bases; bases with no gene match: 10. Per germline, CDR1 KGHSH and CDR2 LQKENI. The CDR3 is 16 residues long.

Sequencing was done on a sample of naive CD8+ T cells from blood. The clonotype comes from a human donor in good health. This chain joins TRBV18 and TRBJ2-1; 9 positions agree with TRBD2. CDR3 in DNA: TGTGCCAGCTCACCCCCCCTAGCGGGACTTGGTAATGAGCAGTTCTTC. Encoded protein: CASSPPLAGLGNEQFF.